The clone carrying this TCR beta chain is a singleton in its sample. Its antigen is undetermined. V shed 5 bases, J shed 3 bases, and the junction held 8 bases outside the gene matches. CDR3 length: 15 amino acids. CDR1 MNHEY and CDR2 SVGAGI come from the germline V gene. Participating donors were healthy, HIV-negative adults free of recent acute infections or vaccinations. Genomic DNA of unsorted samples came from 85 million to 95 million PBMCs. These data come from a study of shared clonotypes between healthy human individuals. Assay runs were performed at deep level. Profiling relied on immunoSEQ multiplex PCR, and the TCRdb table lists in-frame clones only, not all of them. The data show about 510,000 clones, over 60% seen once. Regarding the study as a whole: Sequencing depth was expected to affect clonotype sharing among donors.

The clonotype originates from a woman aged 40 to 55 in good health. Some clones in this sample may be carry-over from other donors' samples. Sequencing was done on a sample of PBMCs. V is TRBV6-5 and J is TRBJ2-5, with 8 bases aligning to TRBD1. This CDR3 reads CASSTGQGGEETQYF. The CDR3 bases are TGTGCCAGCAGTACAGGACAGGGTGGGGAAGAGACCCAGTACTTC.